This T cell receptor beta chain is from a study of cytomegalovirus exposure and HLA in healthy donors (dated by TCRdb to between 2016 and 2019). About the study as a whole: An earlier analysis of approximately 640 of the donors reported approximately 290 Gb of sequence data and 117 million unique TCR beta sequences from some 180 million T cells. Approximately 310 gigabases of sequencing data and tens of millions of unique TCR sequences were included in an early release covering roughly 600 HLA-typed donors. Typing coverage varied by locus: 629-630 donors for A, B, C, DRB1 and DQB1; roughly 520 for DQA1; around 610 for DPA1; roughly 470 for DPB1. The study used immunosequencing to profile the T cell repertoires of approximately 650 subjects and linked those repertoires to cytomegalovirus serostatus. The genetic ancestry cluster associated with self-reported Caucasian donors included approximately 85% of the 300 to 450 genotyped donors. The aim of the study was to test whether cataloging public T cell receptors could identify signatures of past pathogen exposure. All discovery cohort repertoires had been generated using a single sequencing platform. Five DR-DQ haplotypes were handled as single units for association and clustering, since linkage in the cohort was strong. Rather than drawing on any new phenotypic data, the later analysis identified candidate immune exposures from TCR beta sequences and the way those sequences occurred across donors. Among 300 to 450 genotyped donors of the cohort, an average of around 240,000 unique TCR beta nucleotide sequences were sequenced per donor, about a sixth of them non-productive. In an earlier analysis of more than 550 of the donors, high-throughput TCR beta sequencing was used to judge whether each TCR beta V gene segment behaved as functional or pseudogenic. To predict cytomegalovirus infection status, the study combined high-throughput TCR immunosequencing, statistical association of individual TCRs with disease status, and machine learning. A later analysis re-examined previously published TCR beta repertoires from 500 to 700 donors and added high-resolution HLA genotyping to investigate patterns of TCR occurrence. HLA typing included class I and class II loci at four-digit resolution. A later genetic analysis used genome-wide SNP genotypes for about 65% of the roughly 670 donors, treating that subset as a discovery cohort. In addition to the first cohort of about 650 subjects, a separate validation cohort of 100 to 150 different subjects was used. Donor age, sex, ethnicity and CMV serostatus were compiled together with the repertoire data.

For this clone: Its antigen is unknown. One base away there is no much larger clone; base qualities are not given.

The full study reports these points: The sequencing pipeline was judged likely to have produced a cluster of highly shared sequence variants as a technical artifact. Across donors, most TCR sequences were observed very rarely, whereas some public TCRs were present in many individuals. Correlated functional status among segregating V segments might reflect linkage disequilibrium, but an unknown experimental factor could not be ruled out. A further reported finding was that TCR beta sequences accurately predicted the HLA-A and HLA-B alleles for most subjects in the first cohort. A later analysis associated roughly 17,000 TCR beta sequences with specific HLA alleles at a false discovery rate of 0.05. Several of the top co-occurrence clusters appeared to be linked to parvovirus B19, influenza, CMV and Epstein-Barr virus, according to a later analysis. HLA typing was unavailable for some donors at each locus, so association tests used only the typed subset. In a later genetic analysis, a missense DCLRE1C variant was associated with V-gene and J-gene trimming of TCR beta chains, and the association was replicated in an independent cohort. According to a later analysis, TCR association rates differed among HLA loci, with DRB1 alleles showing the most associated TCRs and HLA-C alleles showing the fewest. The presence/absence analyses assumed that sequencing depth was roughly uniform across donors, and that assumption may not be true. Assigning TCR associations to individual alleles was difficult when HLA alleles, especially DR and DQ, strongly co-occurred. In a later analysis, HLA-associated TCR beta chains were found to be more clonally expanded and to have lower generation probabilities than equally common non-associated chains. A total of about 180 TCR beta chains were listed by the study as associated with cytomegalovirus. This cohort had only TCR beta chains sequenced, and the lack of alpha or paired-chain data limited which features could be detected. The classifier was reported to diagnose cytomegalovirus status with high specificity and sensitivity in both the original cohort and the validation cohort. In a later genetic analysis, fewer N-insertions in productive TCRs were reported among donors in an Asian-associated ancestry cluster than the approximately 670-donor mean. Some IMGT-functional V segments, including TRBV6-2 and TRBV6-3, could not be distinguished by the 87-base-pair reads and were therefore excluded. A later analysis found that most CMV-associated TCR beta chains appeared HLA-restricted, with HLA associations seemingly driven largely by CMV exposure. It was suggested by the authors that the approach could potentially be generalized to other disease states and immunological phenotypes. For the cohort, immune exposure information was limited to CMV serostatus. In vitro tests confirmed that three of the cytomegalovirus-associated TCR beta chains recognize cytomegalovirus antigens. In an earlier analysis of under 600 of the donors, most TCR beta V segments were observed in productive rearrangements about 87% or about 30% of the time, broadly matching IMGT annotations. Because counts were too low, roughly 18 rarely observed V segments, including chromosome 9 orphons, were left out of the earlier analysis of roughly 600 of the donors.

In total, over 600 healthy bone marrow donors made up the cohort. At the time of sampling, all cohort members were nominally healthy, though unrecorded immune exposures were likely present. The donor tested CMV seronegative, placing the donor among the 350 or so seronegative members of the cohort. Every donor gave a peripheral blood sample, and the peripheral blood mononuclear cells from that sample were used for TCR beta sequencing. The Qiagen DNeasy Blood Extraction Kit was used to extract genomic DNA from the blood cell samples. Reading from cysteine to phenylalanine, the CDR3 counts 13 amino acids. Just CDR3 DNA is preserved here, 39 bases in frame from base 1. Looking up the germline V gene yields CDR1 KGHSH and CDR2 LQKENI. V is shortened by 3 bases, J by 5 bases, and the region joining them spans 10 bases. Library prep was done by the immunoSEQ multiplex PCR assay. A mixture of 60 forward primers for TCR Vbeta segments and 13 reverse primers for TCR Jbeta segments was used in the multiplex PCR. A multiplex PCR assay on genomic DNA amplified the CDR3 region of rearranged TCR beta genes. The Illumina HiSeq System was used to sequence the amplified TCR beta libraries as 87-base-pair reads. In the paper's pipeline: In a later analysis, tens of millions of unique TCR beta chains were counted across the 650 to 750 repertoires, and roughly 11 million of these chains were shared by at least two donors. To remove PCR and sequencing errors, raw reads were error-corrected and collapsed into unique sequences using a nearest-neighbor algorithm that merged closely related sequences. CDR3 sequences were aligned to IMGT reference sequences to assign V, D and J gene segments. Each retained sequence needed at least a six-nucleotide match to both a V gene segment and a J gene segment. Rearrangements were called productive when the CDR3 lacked stop codons and stayed in frame with V and J; all others were non-productive. Following IMGT convention, CDR3 was defined as the stretch from the second conserved V-encoded cysteine up to the conserved J-encoded phenylalanine. Sequences without an unambiguous match to a single V gene segment were excluded from the earlier analysis of a few hundred of the donors. In an earlier analysis of 450 to 700 of the donors, V segments were called functional above 56.7% productive rearrangements and were called segregating when the between-donor standard deviation exceeded 5%. To diagnose cytomegalovirus status from the catalog of TCR beta chain sequences, a statistical classification framework was built. In a later analysis, V and J genes were assigned by comparing TCR nucleotide sequences against IMGT/GENE-DB human TR gene sequences. The TCRdist pipeline was used in a later analysis to assign CDR3 sequences and most-parsimonious VDJ recombination scenarios. In a later analysis, each TCR beta chain was defined by its CDR3 amino acid sequence together with its V-gene family, and reads without a unique V-gene family were excluded. In a later analysis, fewer than 600 highly shared, low-generation-probability nucleotide sequences were removed to address suspected cross-contamination and a sequencing artifact. In a later analysis, a clonal expansion index for each public chain was calculated from normalized within-repertoire ranks of inferred template counts. In a later analysis, generation probabilities were computed using a VDJ recombination model fitted to out-of-frame rearrangements, and the results were checked against IGoR. In a later analysis, hypergeometric tests were used to score TCR-TCR, TCR-HLA and TCR-CMV co-occurrence, with a repertoire-size bias correction applied to TCR pairs. A later analysis estimated false discovery rates by permuting HLA or CMV assignments 20 times. In a later analysis, co-occurring TCRs were grouped using DBSCAN, with TCRdist sequence similarity added in when clustering inside HLA-allele-positive subsets. Co-occurrence clustering excluded repertoires with fewer than 30,000 or more than 120,000 public chains, plus five with anomalous nucleotide sharing. Sourced from immuneACCESS, this table was stored by TCRdb with only in-frame sequences that have V and J called. A share of the clones is absent; for the studies checked, an unresolved V gene accounts for under half, and the remainder has no known explanation. Clonal size and the V and J genes are those of that table, whereas D and trimming came from the DNA. For this sample the table gives about 100,000 clones, of which around four fifths were detected only once. In total, the top ten clones hold 1.5% to 2% of the sample.

This chain is built from TRBV18 and TRBJ2-5; a weak D assignment points to TRBD2 (5 bases agree). Sequencing input: PBMCs. This TCR derives from a woman aged 40 to 50 in good health and CMV-seronegative. The DNA sequence is given as TGTGCCAGCTCACCCGGACTGTGGGAGACCCAGTACTTC. This gives the protein CASSPGLWETQYF.